The T cell receptor beta chain under discussion was sequenced for a study of spatial heterogeneity in lung cancer. Study overall: Detection consistently yielded more beta chains than alpha chains.

Individually, TCR cDNA molecules were each labelled with a unique molecular identifier. TCRdb re-called the 5' RACE reads through MiXCR, storing one row per CDR3 protein. The sample has some 40,000 distinct CDR3 sequences; roughly 5.6% are singletons. V lost 4 bases and J 7 bases, leaving 11 bases between the germline ends. The CDR3 totals 13 residues. Germline CDR1 GTSNPN, CDR2 SVGIG (reference sequence). This clonotype appeared a few times. Time point of the sample: sample taken at primary tumor resection. Extraction of whole RNA from tumor, nontumor lung or frozen PBMC preceded unsorted sequencing. The rearrangement links TRBV30 to TRBJ1-6; D is perhaps TRBD1 (6 bases). This sequence originates from a female donor with early-stage non-small cell lung cancer. The sequenced sample was PBMCs, obtained at surgery. This CDR3 reads CAWKTTGNSPLHF. In nucleotides, the CDR3 is TGTGCCTGGAAAACCACAGGGAATTCACCCCTCCACTTT.